This T cell receptor beta chain was documented in a study of metastatic and nonmetastatic thyroid tumors. As to this clone: A read error may be the cause here, since a much bigger clone is one base away.

V was clipped by 4 bases and J by 3 bases, with 16 bases between them. The CDR3 is made up of 15 amino acids. The germline gives CDR1 SGDLS, CDR2 YYNGEE. Thyroid surgery was preceded by no treatment in any patient. TCRdb re-analyzed the PCR reads using MiXCR. Altogether roughly 81,000 clones are present, roughly 8.6% being singletons, with the ten largest covering around 8.5%. The sequenced sample consisted of blood. This receptor was obtained from a female donor with papillary thyroid cancer or a benign thyroid nodule (not recorded which). Some clones in this sample may be carry-over from other donors' samples. V and J are TRBV9 and TRBJ2-5, with D perhaps TRBD1 or TRBD2 (5 bases each). The CDR3 coding sequence is TGTGCCAGCAGCCCCCCTAGGGACGGGAAAGAGACCCAGTACTTC. It codes for CASSPPRDGKETQYF.